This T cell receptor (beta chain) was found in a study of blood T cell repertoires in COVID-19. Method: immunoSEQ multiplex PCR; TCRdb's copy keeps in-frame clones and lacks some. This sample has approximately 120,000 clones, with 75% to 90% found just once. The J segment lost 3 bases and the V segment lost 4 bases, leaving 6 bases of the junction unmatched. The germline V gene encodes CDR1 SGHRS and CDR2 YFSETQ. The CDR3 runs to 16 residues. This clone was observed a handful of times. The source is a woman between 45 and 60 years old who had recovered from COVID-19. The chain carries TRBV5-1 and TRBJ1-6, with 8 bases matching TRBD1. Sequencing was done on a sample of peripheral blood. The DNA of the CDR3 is TGCGCCAGCAGCCCCGGACAGGGAGTCTATAATTCACCCCTCCACTTT. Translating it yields CASSPGQGVYNSPLHF.